What follows are 23 T cell receptor beta chains derived from one specimen sequenced in a study of PD-1 blockade in mismatch repair-deficient tumors. Only in-frame clones appear in the TCRdb table, and some are missing; sequencing was by immunoSEQ multiplex PCR. The sample yields some 84,000 clones, about 84% seen once. The sequences come from peripheral blood, collected 12 weeks after starting pembrolizumab. These receptors all stem from an adult with mismatch repair-deficient cancer.

The V call is TRBV7-3, the J call TRBJ1-1; 7 bases line up with TRBD1. Germline V lookup: CDR1 SGHTA, CDR2 FQGTGA. The trim removed 8 bases at V and 0 bases at J, leaving 3 bases unmatched. CDR3 size: 13 residues. CDR3 amino acids: CASSGQVNTEAFF. DNA of the CDR3: TGTGCCAGCTCCGGACAGGTGAACACTGAAGCTTTCTTT. Filled out from reference TRBV7-3 and TRBJ1-1, the complete variable domain reads GAGVSQTPSNKVTEKGKYVELRCDPISGHTALYWYRQSLGQGPEFLIYFQGTGAADDSGLPNDRFFAVRPEGSVSTLKIQRTERGDSAVYLCASSGQVNTEAFFGQGTRLTVV.

The V call is TRBV11-1, the J call TRBJ2-7; 9 bases map to TRBD1. The CDR3 totals 14 residues. Germline V gene sequence: CDR1 SGHAT, CDR2 FQDESV (reference sequence). Trimming took 8 bases from V and 3 from J; bases not matched to a gene: 8. The CDR3 sequence: CASEKDRGNYEQYF. The CDR3, as DNA: TGTGCCAGCGAAAAGGACAGGGGTAACTACGAGCAGTACTTC. The variable domain in full, with the rest retrieved from reference TRBV11-1 and TRBJ2-7, is EAEVAQSPRYKITEKSQAVAFWCDPISGHATLYWYRQILGQGPELLVQFQDESVVDDSQLPKDRFSAERLKGVDSTLKIQPAELGDSAMYLCASEKDRGNYEQYFGPGTRLTVT.

The chain employs TRBV30 and TRBJ2-1, with 10 bases matching TRBD2. The V and J ends lost 3 bases and 0 bases, in that order; junction bases with no gene match: 5. The CDR3 length is 16 residues. Germline CDR1 reads GTSNPN; CDR2 reads SVGIG (reference sequence). The CDR3 region has the DNA TGTGCCTGGAGGGGACTAGCGCCTCACTCCTACAATGAGCAGTTCTTC. Translated, it gives CAWRGLAPHSYNEQFF.

The CDR3 sequence: CASSVQGRGAYNEQFF. DNA of the CDR3: TGTGCCAGTAGTGTACAGGGGCGAGGGGCATACAATGAGCAGTTCTTC. The J gene is TRBJ2-1, the V gene TRBV19; 7 nucleotides agree with TRBD1. Trimming took 5 bases from V and 4 from J; bases not matched to a gene: 11. There are 16 residues in the CDR3. Germline CDR1 LNHDA, CDR2 SQIVND (reference sequence).

The gene calls are TRBV6-1 and TRBJ1-1; D is possibly TRBD1 (5 bases). The CDR3 is 15 residues long. Germline V gene lookup returns CDR1 MNHNS and CDR2 SASEGT. Trimming cost V 1 base and J 5 bases, with 14 bases left between them. The CDR3 spells CASSEGIAGQTEAFF. The CDR3 DNA reads as TGTGCCAGCAGTGAAGGTATCGCGGGGCAGACTGAAGCTTTCTTT.

Only a few counts were recorded for this clone. The chain uses TRBV7-2 and TRBJ2-1, with TRBD2 matching 13 bases. There are 16 residues in the CDR3. Trimming removed 5 bases from V and 7 bases from J; junction bases left unmatched: 8. The germline V gene has CDR1 SGHTA and CDR2 FQGNSA. The CDR3 region has the DNA TGTGCCAGCAGCGGGAGGACTAGCGGGAGTAATAATGAGCAGTTCTTC. Translated, it gives CASSGRTSGSNNEQFF.

V is TRBV18 and J is TRBJ2-2, with 7 bases identical to TRBD1. The CDR3 runs 13 residues. J lost 6 bases, V lost 4 bases, and 2 bases had no gene match. Germline CDR1 is KGHSH and CDR2 is LQKENI. The CDR3 reads CASSQTGAGELFF. Written as DNA, the CDR3 is TGTGCCAGCTCACAAACAGGGGCCGGGGAGCTGTTTTTT.

The rearrangement uses TRBV9 and TRBJ1-1; D not certain. Germline CDR1 SGDLS, CDR2 YYNGEE. The length of the CDR3 is 15 residues. The V end was cut by 0 bases, the J end by 1 base, with 10 bases between. As DNA, the CDR3 is TGTGCCAGCAGCGTAGGAGCGGACCCGAACACTGAAGCTTTCTTT. This codes for CASSVGADPNTEAFF.

The V call is TRBV7-9, the J call TRBJ1-1; D ambiguous. Trimming removed 6 bases from V and 5 bases from J, with 13 bases in between. CDR3 length: 13 amino acids. Per the germline V gene, CDR1 is SEHNR and CDR2 is FQNEAQ (reference sequence). DNA of the CDR3: TGTGCCAGCAGGTTCGAAAGCGGTACTGAAGCTTTCTTT. Protein product: CASRFESGTEAFF.

The V call is TRBV6-6, the J call TRBJ2-2, with 10 bases that match TRBD1. The CDR3 loop spans 15 amino acids. Germline V CDR1 and CDR2: MNHNY, SVGAGI (reference sequence). V was pared by 5 bases and J by 4 bases, with 4 bases of the junction left unmatched. The CDR3 is CASSPRTGGTGELFF. CDR3 nucleotide sequence: TGTGCCAGCAGTCCTCGGACAGGGGGCACCGGGGAGCTGTTTTTT.

The chain is built from TRBV4-1 and TRBJ2-1; 10 bases agree with TRBD2. The CDR3 length is 20 residues. Per the germline V gene, CDR1 is MGHRA and CDR2 is YSYEKL. V lost 2 bases to trimming and J lost 2 bases; unmatched junction nucleotides: 15. The CDR3 loop reads CASSQTGLAAIRGAYNEQFF. The CDR3 DNA reads TGCGCCAGCAGCCAAACTGGACTAGCGGCTATAAGGGGGGCCTACAATGAGCAGTTCTTC.

The chain has TRBV7-6 and TRBJ2-5; D may be TRBD1 or TRBD2 (5 bases each). V was shortened by 5 bases and J by 1 base, with 14 bases between the two germline ends. CDR1 and CDR2 (germline): SGHVS, FNYEAQ. The CDR3 spans 15 residues. In nucleotides, the CDR3 is TGTGCCAGCAGCCCACGCCCAGGGAGCCAAGAGACCCAGTACTTC. This sequence encodes CASSPRPGSQETQYF.

The chain carries TRBV5-8 and TRBJ1-2; no firm D call. The germline gives CDR1 SGHTS, CDR2 YDEGEE. V shed 0 bases and J shed 10 bases, with 13 bases lying between them. The CDR3 totals 13 residues. CDR3 DNA: TGTGCCAGCAGCTTGGTTCCGACGTCCCCCTACACCTTC. Amino acid sequence: CASSLVPTSPYTF.

This CDR3 is CASSRKQGRTDTQYF. The CDR3 bases are TGTGCCAGCAGCCGCAAACAGGGCCGCACAGATACGCAGTATTTT. The chain carries TRBV11-3 and TRBJ2-3, with a tentative D call TRBD1 (6 bases). This CDR3 has 15 residues. With 5 bases removed from V and 1 base from J, the gap between germline ends came to 13 bases. Germline V gene sequence: CDR1 SGHNT, CDR2 YENEEA. Combining the CDR3 with reference TRBV11-3 and TRBJ2-3 gives the whole variable domain EAGVVQSPRYKIIEKKQPVAFWCNPISGHNTLYWYLQNLGQGPELLIRYENEEAVDDSQLPKDRFSAERLKGVDSTLKIQPAELGDSAVYLCASSRKQGRTDTQYFGPGTRLTVL.

This clone was counted between two and nine times. The J gene is TRBJ1-2, the V gene TRBV28, with D possibly matching TRBD1 (5 bases). The CDR3 extends over 12 amino acids. Germline V lookup: CDR1 MDHEN, CDR2 SYDVKM. V was pared by 6 bases and J by 4 bases, with 9 bases between. Here the CDR3 DNA reads TGTGCCAGCAGCGACAGAAGCTATGGCTACACCTTC. Its protein product is CASSDRSYGYTF.

The CDR3 reads CASSSTGKTDTQYF. CDR3 nucleotides: TGCGCCAGCAGCTCCACAGGGAAAACAGATACGCAGTATTTT. The gene calls are TRBV5-1 and TRBJ2-3, with D tentatively TRBD1 (6 bases). Germline CDR1 and CDR2: SGHRS and YFSETQ. Trimming left V 3 bases short and J 3 bases short, with 11 bases between. This CDR3 comprises 14 residues.

V is TRBV11-2 and J is TRBJ2-7, with D maybe TRBD1 (6 bases). The germline gives CDR1 SGHAT, CDR2 FQNNGV. The CDR3 has 14 residues. V was clipped by 8 bases and J by 1 base, with 15 bases between them. CDR3 coding DNA: TGTGCCAGCGTCAGGGGTGGGCGATCCTACGAGCAGTACTTC. This encodes CASVRGGRSYEQYF.

V usage is TRBV11-2 and J usage is TRBJ2-3; TRBD1 aligns across 7 bases. CDR1 and CDR2 (germline): SGHAT, FQNNGV. This CDR3 is built from 16 residues. J was trimmed by 4 bases and V by 0 bases; bases with no gene match: 7. CDR3 coding DNA: TGTGCCAGCAGCTTAGACCCGGACAGGCCGGCAGATACGCAGTATTTT. Protein: CASSLDPDRPADTQYF.

CDR3 sequence reads: CASRRGGETRETQYF. The CDR3 nucleotides read TGTGCCAGCAGAAGAGGGGGCGAAACCAGAGAGACCCAGTACTTC. This sequence joins TRBV27 and TRBJ2-5, with 7 bases identical to TRBD1. From germline, CDR1 is MNHEY and CDR2 SMNVEV (reference sequence). The trim removed 6 bases at V and 4 bases at J, leaving 11 bases unmatched. The CDR3 is made up of 15 amino acids.

The rearrangement uses TRBV10-3 and TRBJ1-1; 7 nucleotides line up with TRBD1. In germline, CDR1 is ENHRY, CDR2 SYGVKD. V dropped 11 bases and J dropped 0; count of bases not matched to a gene: 6. The CDR3 totals 13 residues. CDR3 sequence reads: CASRDSLNTEAFF. In DNA form, the CDR3 reads TGTGCCTCCCGGGACAGCCTGAACACTGAAGCTTTCTTT.

The chain uses TRBV13 and TRBJ2-3; 10 nucleotides line up with TRBD2. With V trimmed by 0 bases and J by 4 bases, 4 bases remained unmatched. Germline CDR1 is PRHDT and CDR2 is FYEKMQ (reference sequence). This CDR3 is built from 16 residues. The CDR3 nucleotides read TGTGCCAGCAGCTTAGGTCCTAGCGGGAGCCCAGATACGCAGTATTTT. This gives the protein CASSLGPSGSPDTQYF.

The CDR3 DNA reads as TGTGCCAGCAGTCGTTACCGGGACAGCTCTGGAAACACCATATATTTT. It translates to CASSRYRDSSGNTIYF. This chain joins TRBV6-6 and TRBJ1-3, with 7 bases matching TRBD1. Germline V lookup: CDR1 MNHNY, CDR2 SVGAGI (reference sequence). V shed 5 bases, J shed 0 bases, and the junction held 7 bases outside the gene matches. The CDR3 contains 16 residues.

There are a few counts of this clone. This rearrangement joins TRBV6-5 to TRBJ1-5, with D unclear. Per the germline V gene, CDR1 is MNHEY and CDR2 is SVGAGI. The CDR3 consists of 14 residues. Trimming cost V 5 bases and J 1 base, with 9 bases left between them. The CDR3 DNA is TGTGCCAGCAGTCCCGCCCCCAGCAATCAGCCCCAGCATTTT. Its translation: CASSPAPSNQPQHF.